This is a list of T cell receptor beta chains from one sample in a study of blood T cell repertoires in COVID-19. The protocol was immunoSEQ multiplex PCR, while the TCRdb copy is restricted to in-frame clones and leaves out a portion. The sample includes roughly 80,000 clones, approximately 80% of them seen just once. Sample: peripheral blood. These TCRs come from a human donor in a cohort sampled during active COVID-19. The CDR3 runs from the conserved cysteine through the conserved F or W. Fields, in order: CDR3 protein, CDR3 DNA, J gene, V gene, clone size, D gene. D genes are given only for firm matches. Size is omitted from some rows. Given values are once, few, many or a class for expanded clones.

CASTLSGTSAHEQFF | TGTGCCAGCACTCTCTCCGGGACTAGCGCCCATGAGCAGTTCTTC | TRBJ2-1 | TRBV28 | NA | TRBD2
CASSSAYEQYF | TGTGCCAGCAGCTCAGCCTACGAGCAGTACTTC | TRBJ2-7 | TRBV11-2 | NA | NA
CASSVTQGRDQPQHF | TGTGCCAGCAGCGTAACACAGGGTAGGGATCAGCCCCAGCATTTT | TRBJ1-5 | TRBV9 | few | NA
CASSLGGGRNSPLHF | TGTGCCAGCAGCTTGGGAGGGGGCAGAAATTCACCCCTCCACTTT | TRBJ1-6 | TRBV5-4 | once | TRBD1
CASSQDELYQPQHF | TGCGCCAGCAGCCAAGACGAGCTTTATCAGCCCCAGCATTTT | TRBJ1-5 | TRBV4-1 | NA | NA
CASSLGLAGATGELFF | TGTGCCAGCAGCTTAGGGCTAGCGGGGGCCACCGGGGAGCTGTTTTTT | TRBJ2-2 | TRBV7-6 | few | TRBD2
CASSLSGGASTEQFF | TGTGCCAGCAGCTTGTCCGGCGGGGCGTCCACTGAGCAGTTCTTC | TRBJ2-1 | TRBV7-6 | NA | NA
CASRPRTGDSYEQYF | TGTGCCAGCCGTCCCAGGACAGGCGACTCCTACGAGCAGTACTTC | TRBJ2-7 | TRBV19 | NA | TRBD1
CASSLGPDTSYGYTF | TGCGCCAGCAGCTTGGGGCCTGACACGTCCTATGGCTACACCTTC | TRBJ1-2 | TRBV5-1 | NA | NA
CASSQAGGYEQYF | TGTGCCAGCAGCCAAGCGGGGGGCTACGAGCAGTACTTC | TRBJ2-7 | TRBV3-1/TRBV3-2 | NA | TRBD2
CASSPAGSNQPQHF | TGTGCCAGCAGCCCGGCGGGGAGCAATCAGCCCCAGCATTTT | TRBJ1-5 | TRBV11-2 | NA | NA
CASSGQTLAGDDTGELFF | TGTGCCAGCAGCGGTCAAACTCTAGCGGGAGACGACACCGGGGAGCTGTTTTTT | TRBJ2-2 | TRBV5-6 | once | TRBD2
CASSHHRDGAKNIQYF | TGTGCCAGCAGCCACCACAGGGATGGGGCCAAAAACATTCAGTACTTC | TRBJ2-4 | TRBV3-1/TRBV3-2 | once | NA